This T cell receptor (beta chain) emerged from a study of CD8 T cells in Susac syndrome. The CDR3 has 15 residues. V was trimmed by 0 bases and J by 2 bases, leaving 12 bases between them. The V gene's germline CDR1 is SGDLS and CDR2 YYNGEE. Random hexamers primed reverse transcription of about 0.5 to 1 ug RNA. The authors amplified TCR beta CDR3 across 54 Vbeta and 13 Jbeta using immunoSEQ multiplex PCR. Each CDR3 protein is one row after TCRdb ran MiXCR on the immunoSEQ multiplex PCR reads. The sample lists hundreds of thousands of distinct CDR3 sequences; around 85% were seen once. The chain has TRBV9 and TRBJ2-7, with D tentatively TRBD1 or TRBD2 (5 bases each). The TCR was taken from a human donor with multiple sclerosis. The sequenced sample was CD8+ T cells from PBMCs. CDR3 coding DNA: TGTGCCAGCAGCGTAGAAGGGACCTCTCCCTACGAGCAGTACTTC. Residues: CASSVEGTSPYEQYF.